These 9 T cell receptor beta chains share one sample of origin, sequenced in a study of blood T cell repertoires in COVID-19. The protocol was immunoSEQ multiplex PCR, while the TCRdb copy is restricted to in-frame clones and leaves out a portion. The sample has 200,000 to 250,000 clones; 86% are singletons. Material for sequencing was peripheral blood. The receptors originated from a woman aged 80 or over with COVID-19, enrolled during active disease.

This clone was seen just once. This chain's CDR3 is CATSRAGQRTAETQYF. The CDR3 DNA follows: TGTGCCACCAGCAGAGCTGGACAGCGGACGGCAGAGACCCAGTACTTC. This rearrangement joins TRBV15 to TRBJ2-5; D might be TRBD1 (6 bases). The CDR3 is 16 residues long. CDR1 is LNHNV and CDR2 is YYDKDF in the germline V gene (reference sequence). V dropped 1 base and J dropped 4 bases, with 16 bases sitting between them.

The rearrangement links TRBV6-5 to TRBJ2-7, with D possibly being TRBD1 (6 bases). The length of the CDR3 is 15 residues. Deletions cut 4 bases from V and 0 bases from J, with 13 bases between. Germline assignment: CDR1 MNHEY and CDR2 SVGAGI. The CDR3 nucleotides read TGTGCCAGCAGTTGGGAGACAGGTGACTCCTACGAGCAGTACGTC. The encoded protein is CASSWETGDSYEQYV.

This clone came up a few times. CDR3 loop: CATSDLTVNEQFF. The DNA for the CDR3 is TGTGCCACCAGTGATTTGACAGTCAATGAGCAGTTCTTC. V usage is TRBV24-1 and J usage is TRBJ2-1, with D uncertain. CDR3 length: 13 residues. V lost 0 bases, J lost 6 bases, and 5 bases lay in between. Germline V CDR1 and CDR2: KGHDR, SFDVKD.

CDR3 region: CASSSDRGSGDTQYF. The CDR3 DNA follows: TGTGCCAGCAGCTCCGACAGGGGTTCAGGAGATACGCAGTATTTT. The rearrangement links TRBV7-3 to TRBJ2-3; TRBD1 matches at 8 bases. V shed 4 bases and J 5 bases; nucleotides not matched to a gene: 8. There are 15 residues in the CDR3. CDR1 is SGHTA, CDR2 FQGTGA, per germline.

The rearrangement uses TRBV28 and TRBJ2-2, with TRBD1 matching 7 bases. This CDR3 has 14 residues. Germline V gives CDR1 MDHEN, CDR2 SYDVKM. V was clipped by 7 bases and J by 4 bases; unmatched bases: 6. CDR3 loop: CASTRQGSTGELFF. CDR3 DNA: TGTGCCAGCACCCGACAGGGTAGCACCGGGGAGCTGTTTTTT.

The chain has TRBV5-1 and TRBJ2-3; D possibly corresponds to TRBD1 (6 bases). CDR3 length: 13 amino acids. Per germline, CDR1 SGHRS and CDR2 YFSETQ. V was shortened by 6 bases and J by 2 bases, with 10 bases between the two germline ends. The CDR3 reads CASNTGSTDTQYF. DNA for the CDR3: TGCGCCAGCAATACAGGGTCCACAGATACGCAGTATTTT.

The chain joins TRBV10-3 to TRBJ1-1; D gene uncertain. CDR1 is ENHRY, CDR2 SYGVKD, per germline. The CDR3 covers 13 residues. Trimming took 6 bases from V and 2 from J, leaving 10 bases between them. The CDR3 is CAIREQRNTEAFF. The CDR3 bases are TGTGCCATCAGAGAACAGAGAAACACTGAAGCTTTCTTT.

The chain uses TRBV5-1 and TRBJ1-2; no definite D call. The V gene's germline CDR1 is SGHRS and CDR2 YFSETQ. The CDR3 spans 13 residues. The V end lost 4 bases, the J end lost 9 bases, and 16 bases lay between the germline ends. The CDR3 protein is CASSPGLLRSYTF. The CDR3 bases are TGCGCCAGCAGCCCCGGACTTCTCAGGAGCTACACCTTC.

V and J are TRBV7-8 and TRBJ1-1, with D unresolved. V lost 0 bases, J lost 5 bases, and 10 bases lay in between. The CDR3 spans 14 residues. Germline assignment: CDR1 SGHVS and CDR2 FQNEAQ. CDR3 in DNA: TGTGCCAGCAGCTTAGCGACCCGAGGAACTGAAGCTTTCTTT. It is translated as CASSLATRGTEAFF.